Each of the 13 T cell receptor beta chains below was sequenced from the same sample in a study of cytotoxic CD8 clonotypes in ibrutinib-treated CLL. Assay: immunoSEQ multiplex PCR; the TCRdb copy retains only in-frame clones and omits some. Of fewer than 400,000 clones detected, about 64% appear once; the ten largest clones hold approximately 6%. Sequences were derived from PBMCs, sampled after 36 months of ibrutinib treatment. All receptors come from a human donor with chronic lymphocytic leukemia.

V and J are TRBV2 and TRBJ2-5; 9 bases align to TRBD1. CDR3 length: 14 residues. After removal of 2 bases from V and 5 bases from J, the junction contained 3 bases not matched to a gene. The germline CDR1 and CDR2 sequences are SNHLY and FYNNEI. The CDR3: CASSEWDRAETQYF. The CDR3 region has the DNA TGTGCCAGCAGTGAATGGGACAGGGCTGAGACCCAGTACTTC.

The chain employs TRBV9 and TRBJ1-4; D may be TRBD1 (5 bases). CDR3 length: 15 residues. CDR1 SGDLS and CDR2 YYNGEE come from the germline V gene. The germline V and J ends were trimmed by 1 base and 8 bases, with 15 bases remaining between them. The CDR3 DNA sequence: TGTGCCAGCAGCGTAAGCGCCAGGGTGGTAGAAAAACTGTTTTTT. Residues: CASSVSARVVEKLFF.

This clone has only one observation. This chain joins TRBV5-6 and TRBJ1-2; the match to TRBD1 covers 7 bases. Germline values: CDR1 SGHDT, CDR2 YYEEEE. V was clipped by 1 base and J by 2 bases; unmatched bases: 5. The CDR3 has 15 amino acids. The CDR3 loop is CASSLRAGGNYGYTF. The CDR3 DNA reads as TGTGCCAGCAGCTTGCGGGCAGGGGGAAACTATGGCTACACCTTC.

V is TRBV4-2 and J is TRBJ2-3, with 7 positions matching TRBD1. The ends lost 4 bases at V and 2 bases at J; junction bases unmatched: 6. The CDR3 consists of 15 residues. CDR1 is LGHNA, CDR2 YNFKEQ, per germline. This chain's CDR3 is CASSPRDRITDTQYF. The CDR3 DNA reads TGTGCCAGCAGCCCCCGGGACAGAATCACAGATACGCAGTATTTT.

The chain employs TRBV6-1 and TRBJ2-2; D is perhaps TRBD1 (5 bases). CDR1 and CDR2 (germline): MNHNS, SASEGT. The CDR3 is 14 amino acids. V lost 2 bases and J 7 bases, leaving 11 bases between the germline ends. The CDR3 is CASSESRGGGELFF. CDR3 nucleotides: TGTGCCAGCAGTGAATCTAGGGGTGGCGGGGAGCTGTTTTTT.

This clone was found a few times. The V call is TRBV2, the J call TRBJ1-5; 10 nucleotides match TRBD1. Trimming took 7 bases from V and 6 from J; bases not matched to a gene: 9. The CDR3 is made up of 15 amino acids. CDR1 is SNHLY and CDR2 is FYNNEI in the germline V gene. CDR3: CASTPGQGGTQPQHF. As DNA, the CDR3 is TGTGCCAGCACCCCTGGACAGGGGGGAACTCAGCCCCAGCATTTT.

This clone was detected once. The chain joins TRBV28 to TRBJ2-7; a weak D match, TRBD2 (7 bases). The germline CDR1 and CDR2 sequences are MDHEN and SYDVKM. The CDR3 extends over 14 amino acids. The V end lost 7 bases, the J end lost 6 bases, and 19 bases lay between the germline ends. This chain's CDR3 is CASNESGGRREQYF. CDR3 bases: TGTGCCAGCAACGAATCCGGGGGGCGCCGCGAGCAGTACTTC. The variable domain in full, completed from reference TRBV28 and TRBJ2-7, reads DVKVTQSSRYLVKRTGEKVFLECVQDMDHENMFWYRQDPGLGLRLIYFSYDVKMKEKGDIPEGYSVSREKKERFSLILESASTNQTSMYLCASNESGGRREQYFGPGTRLTVT.

This clone has just a few counts. The gene calls are TRBV14 and TRBJ1-1; tentative D call: TRBD1 (6 bases). CDR1 is SGHDN, CDR2 FVKESK, per germline. CDR3 length: 11 residues. The ends were cut back, 6 bases at V and 5 bases at J, with 7 bases in the middle. The CDR3 sequence is CASRQGTEAFF. CDR3 bases: TGTGCCAGCAGACAGGGAACTGAAGCTTTCTTT.

This clone was seen once. The chain is built from TRBV9 and TRBJ1-2, with D unclear. Per germline, CDR1 SGDLS and CDR2 YYNGEE. The V gene lost 0 bases and the J gene lost 3 bases, with 18 bases spanning the gap. The CDR3 extends over 17 amino acids. The CDR3 loop is CASSVDSLIDKYYGYTF. In DNA form, the CDR3 reads TGTGCCAGCAGCGTAGACTCCCTTATCGACAAGTACTATGGCTACACCTTC.

The chain links TRBV6-1 to TRBJ2-1; 9 nucleotides line up with TRBD2. Germline loops: CDR1 MNHNS, CDR2 SASEGT. The trim removed 4 bases at V and 0 bases at J, leaving 1 base unmatched. This CDR3 contains 15 residues. In nucleotides, the CDR3 is TGTGCCAGCAGTGGTAGCGGGAGCTCCTACAATGAGCAGTTCTTC. Encoded protein: CASSGSGSSYNEQFF.

This chain uses TRBV4-1 with TRBJ2-3, with 11 bases identical to TRBD2. The germline gives CDR1 MGHRA, CDR2 YSYEKL. V shed 1 base and J 4 bases; nucleotides not matched to a gene: 7. The CDR3 covers 17 residues. CDR3 amino acids: CASSQGSLAGGSDTQYF. The DNA of the CDR3 is TGCGCCAGCAGCCAAGGGTCCCTAGCGGGAGGATCAGATACGCAGTATTTT.

V gene TRBV7-8 combines with J gene TRBJ1-1, with a possible D match to TRBD1 (5 bases). The CDR3 runs 14 residues. Deletions cut 2 bases from V and 3 bases from J, with 10 bases between. Per germline, CDR1 SGHVS and CDR2 FQNEAQ. CDR3 region: CASSLLQGHTEAFF. CDR3 DNA sequence: TGTGCCAGCAGCTTACTCCAGGGTCACACTGAAGCTTTCTTT.

The chain uses TRBV29-1 and TRBJ2-5; 9 nucleotides line up with TRBD2. CDR3 size: 14 residues. Germline V gene data show CDR1 as SQVTM and CDR2 as ANQGSEA. After removal of 6 bases from V and 5 bases from J, the junction contained 10 bases not matched to a gene. DNA for the CDR3: TGCAGCGTGGCCCCGGGACTAGCTCTGGAGACCCAGTACTTC. It yields the protein CSVAPGLALETQYF.